One and the same sample provided the 29 T cell receptor beta chains below, sequenced in a study of response to subunit inactivated influenza vaccine. Via MiXCR, TCRdb re-called the RT-PCR reads, giving one row per CDR3 protein. The sample shows about 540,000 distinct CDR3 sequences, approximately 14% of them seen only once. The sequenced sample was PBMCs from blood, obtained 12 days after vaccination. The receptors were sampled from a man aged 50 to 60 who received an inactivated influenza vaccine.

This clonotype appeared a few times. The rearrangement uses TRBV4-1 and TRBJ2-1, with 10 bases matching TRBD1. CDR3 length equals 15 residues. Germline V lookup: CDR1 MGHRA, CDR2 YSYEKL. V trimming: 3 bases; J trimming: 7 bases; junction bases outside the gene matches: 6. The CDR3 spells CASSHPGQGLNEQFF. DNA for the CDR3: TGCGCCAGCAGCCACCCGGGACAGGGGTTGAATGAGCAGTTCTTC.

This clonotype was counted only a few times. The J gene is TRBJ1-3, the V gene TRBV28; perhaps TRBD1 as D (6 bases). Deletions cut 4 bases from V and 2 bases from J, with 12 bases between. From germline, CDR1 is MDHEN and CDR2 SYDVKM. CDR3 length: 15 amino acids. Here the CDR3 reads CASSSRTVPGNTIYF. The CDR3 DNA reads TGTGCCAGCAGTTCAAGGACAGTCCCTGGAAACACCATATATTTT.

This sequence joins TRBV4-1 and TRBJ2-3; 15 bases are a match to TRBD2. This CDR3 has 22 residues. V shed 4 bases, J shed 0 bases, and the junction held 17 bases outside the gene matches. The V gene's germline CDR1 is MGHRA and CDR2 YSYEKL. In DNA, the CDR3 is TGCGCCAGCAGCCGGGCCTCAGCGGGACTAGCGGGGGGCCTTTCTAGCACAGATACGCAGTATTTT. It specifies CASSRASAGLAGGLSSTDTQYF.

This clonotype has more than one count but fewer than ten. The V call is TRBV10-3, the J call TRBJ1-1; TRBD1 matches at 7 bases. V was clipped by 6 bases and J by 5 bases; unmatched bases: 9. The CDR3 totals 14 residues. Germline V gene lookup returns CDR1 ENHRY and CDR2 SYGVKD. This CDR3 reads CAISRTGVETEAFF. The CDR3 region has the DNA TGTGCCATCAGCCGGACAGGAGTAGAAACTGAAGCTTTCTTT.

This clonotype was recorded many times. The rearrangement uses TRBV5-1 and TRBJ2-2; D gene ambiguous. Germline V gene sequence: CDR1 SGHRS, CDR2 YFSETQ. The V gene lost 3 bases and the J gene lost 5 bases, with 14 bases spanning the gap. The CDR3 loop spans 15 amino acids. CDR3 residues: CASSSFDLITGELFF. In nucleotides, the CDR3 is TGCGCCAGCAGCTCATTTGATCTAATTACCGGGGAGCTGTTTTTT.

The chain is built from TRBV12-3 or TRBV12-4 and TRBJ1-1, with 9 bases fitting TRBD1. After removal of 5 bases from V and 5 bases from J, the junction contained 6 bases not matched to a gene. The CDR3 sequence is 14 residues long. CDR3 loop: CASSRAGTGTEAFF. The CDR3 coding sequence is TGTGCCAGCAGTCGAGCCGGGACAGGGACTGAAGCTTTCTTT.

The V and J genes are TRBV10-3 and TRBJ2-1; unclear D gene. Trimming removed 6 bases from V and 9 bases from J, with 21 bases in between. CDR3 length: 15 amino acids. From germline, CDR1 is ENHRY and CDR2 SYGVKD. CDR3 in amino acids: CAISDPKKGVGEQFF. In nucleotides, the CDR3 is TGTGCCATCAGCGATCCCAAAAAAGGCGTAGGTGAGCAGTTCTTC.

A few counts support this clonotype. This chain's CDR3 is CASSSNSDSYEQYF. The DNA for the CDR3 is TGTGCCAGCAGCTCAAATAGCGACTCCTACGAGCAGTACTTC. The genes are TRBV7-9 and TRBJ2-7; weak D call: TRBD2 (5 bases). The CDR3 sequence is 14 residues long. Per the germline V gene, CDR1 is SEHNR and CDR2 is FQNEAQ (reference sequence). Trimming shortened V by 4 bases and J by 0 bases, and 10 bases separated the two germline ends.

This clonotype occurred a few times. The genes are TRBV4-3 and TRBJ2-3; TRBD2 matches at 8 bases. J lost 7 bases, V lost 2 bases, and 8 bases had no gene match. The CDR3 has 15 amino acids. CDR1 LGHNA and CDR2 YSLEER come from the germline V gene. This CDR3 reads CASSQFSGAGNTQYF. Written as DNA, the CDR3 is TGCGCCAGCAGCCAATTTAGCGGGGCAGGGAATACGCAGTATTTT.

V is TRBV9 and J is TRBJ2-3; 8 nucleotides agree with TRBD2. The CDR3 runs 17 residues. Trimming removed 3 bases from V and 0 bases from J; junction bases left unmatched: 9. Germline V gene lookup returns CDR1 SGDLS and CDR2 YYNGEE. CDR3 DNA: TGTGCCAGCAGCGGCGCGTGGCGGGAGGCGAGCACAGATACGCAGTATTTT. Protein: CASSGAWREASTDTQYF.

On this clonotype itself: This may come from a read error, since a much larger clone is one base off. The chain uses TRBV5-5 and TRBJ2-3; 12 bases agree with TRBD2. The CDR3 consists of 17 residues. Germline values: CDR1 SGHKS, CDR2 YYEKEE (reference sequence). The CDR3 loop reads CSSSTRTSGTSTDTQYF. The CDR3 DNA follows: TGTTCCAGCAGTACTCGGACTAGCGGGACTAGCACAGATACGCAGTATTTT.

This chain links TRBV11-2 with TRBJ2-1; 10 bases align to TRBD2. V trimming: 3 bases; J trimming: 0 bases; junction bases outside the gene matches: 8. This CDR3 contains 18 residues. The V gene's germline CDR1 is SGHAT and CDR2 FQNNGV. The CDR3 coding sequence is TGTGCCAGCAGCTTTTCGGGACTAGCGAGACTCTCCTACAATGAGCAGTTCTTC. The encoded protein is CASSFSGLARLSYNEQFF.

This clonotype turned up a few times. This chain connects TRBV15 to TRBJ2-1; D could derive from TRBD1 or TRBD2 (5 bases each). This CDR3 contains 14 residues. The V gene lost 3 bases and the J gene lost 10 bases, with 16 bases spanning the gap. CDR1 and CDR2 (germline): LNHNV, YYDKDF (reference sequence). CDR3 sequence reads: CATSRARGVGEQFF. The CDR3 DNA follows: TGTGCCACCAGCAGGGCGAGAGGGGTCGGAGAGCAGTTCTTC.

V and J are TRBV5-1 and TRBJ2-3, with 10 bases that match TRBD2. Germline CDR1 reads SGHRS; CDR2 reads YFSETQ. This CDR3 contains 16 residues. Trimming removed 0 bases from V and 4 bases from J; junction bases left unmatched: 5. The CDR3 nucleotides read TGCGCCAGCAGCTTGGATCTAGCGGGGGTCCCAGATACGCAGTATTTT. Its protein product is CASSLDLAGVPDTQYF.

The chain joins TRBV5-4 to TRBJ1-4; D possibly corresponds to TRBD1 (6 bases). The CDR3 is 14 residues long. Germline V CDR1 and CDR2: SGHNT, YYREEE (reference sequence). V was trimmed by 4 bases and J by 8 bases, leaving 15 bases between them. The CDR3 region is CASSVGAAGEKLFF. In DNA, the CDR3 is TGTGCCAGCAGCGTGGGGGCAGCGGGCGAAAAACTGTTTTTT.

This chain uses TRBV15 with TRBJ2-5, with a weak D call TRBD2 (6 bases). This CDR3 is 13 amino acids long. Germline values: CDR1 LNHNV, CDR2 YYDKDF (reference sequence). V was cut by 1 base and J by 5 bases, with 8 bases left in between. The CDR3 bases are TGTGCCACCAGCAGAGGTAGCGGTGAGACCCAGTACTTC. Protein: CATSRGSGETQYF.

The chain combines TRBV6-2 or TRBV6-3 with TRBJ2-1; TRBD2 might be the D (6 bases). V lost 3 bases and J 0 bases, leaving 21 bases between the germline ends. In germline, CDR1 is MNHEY, CDR2 SVGEGT. The CDR3 runs to 19 residues. The CDR3 here is CASSYSTGPGRSSYNEQFF. The DNA of the CDR3 is TGTGCCAGCAGTTATTCTACGGGTCCAGGGAGGAGCTCCTACAATGAGCAGTTCTTC.

Here the CDR3 reads CASSLFPSGTSYNEQFF. The CDR3 DNA reads as TGTGCCAGCAGTTTATTTCCTTCGGGGACCTCCTACAATGAGCAGTTCTTC. The chain carries TRBV12-3 or TRBV12-4 and TRBJ2-1; D might be TRBD1 or TRBD2, each matching 5 bases. V was trimmed by 2 bases and J by 0 bases, leaving 14 bases between them. The CDR3 contains 17 residues.

In its sample, this clonotype was seen a few times. This chain uses TRBV7-8 with TRBJ1-4; 9 nucleotides agree with TRBD1. Per the germline V gene, CDR1 is SGHVS and CDR2 is FQNEAQ. V dropped 4 bases and J dropped 5; count of bases not matched to a gene: 2. This CDR3 has 14 amino acids. CDR3 DNA: TGTGCCAGCAGCTGGACAGGGGAAAATGAAAAACTGTTTTTT. Residues: CASSWTGENEKLFF. Looking up the rest from reference TRBV7-8 and TRBJ1-4 gives the full variable domain: GAGVSQSPRYKVAKRGQDVALRCDPISGHVSLFWYQQALGQGPEFLTYFQNEAQLDKSGLPSDRFFAERPEGSVSTLKIQRTQQEDSAVYLCASSWTGENEKLFFGSGTQLSVL.

The rearrangement links TRBV20-1 to TRBJ2-1, with 9 bases matching TRBD2. Unmatched junction bases numbered 9, after V lost 0 bases and J lost 9 bases. The CDR3 consists of 15 residues. CDR1 and CDR2 from the germline V gene are DFQATT and SNEGSKA (reference sequence). CDR3 DNA sequence: TGCAGTGCTAGAGATTGGGCTAGCGGGAAGGGTGAGCAGTTCTTC. This translates into CSARDWASGKGEQFF.

This chain joins TRBV11-3 and TRBJ2-7; TRBD2 might be the D (5 bases). V was pared by 5 bases and J by 0 bases, with 11 bases between. Germline V gene sequence: CDR1 SGHNT, CDR2 YENEEA. The CDR3 is 14 amino acids. CDR3 nucleotides: TGTGCCAGCAGCCCCCGGGGTCACTCCTACGAGCAGTACTTC. It translates to CASSPRGHSYEQYF.

The CDR3 loop is CASSPQPSTEAFF. Written as DNA, the CDR3 is TGTGCCAGCAGTCCACAGCCGAGCACTGAAGCTTTCTTT. The chain joins TRBV6-2 or TRBV6-3 to TRBJ1-1; D not resolved. V lost 5 bases and J lost 4, with 11 bases in between. The CDR3 is 13 amino acids. Germline values: CDR1 MNHEY, CDR2 SVGEGT.

At least ten counts were recorded for this clonotype. This chain joins TRBV4-2 and TRBJ1-5; TRBD1 matches 7 bases. The germline CDR1 and CDR2 sequences are LGHNA and YNFKEQ. The V gene end was trimmed by 6 bases and the J gene end by 2 bases; junction bases not matched to a gene: 4. This CDR3 region has 14 residues. CDR3: CASSPGTGNQPQHF. CDR3 nucleotides: TGTGCCAGCAGTCCTGGGACAGGCAATCAGCCCCAGCATTTT.

This clonotype appeared a few times. The chain links TRBV7-9 to TRBJ2-1; a possible D gene is TRBD2 (6 bases). In germline, CDR1 is SEHNR, CDR2 FQNEAQ (reference sequence). V lost 5 bases and J 2 bases, leaving 7 bases between the germline ends. This CDR3 has 13 residues. As DNA, the CDR3 is TGTGCCAGCAGCCCTAGCGCCTACAATGAGCAGTTCTTC. Translated, it gives CASSPSAYNEQFF.

Only a few counts were recorded for this clonotype. The V and J genes are TRBV29-1 and TRBJ1-2; D is perhaps TRBD1 (6 bases). Germline CDR1 is SQVTM and CDR2 is ANQGSEA. Trimming pared 7 bases from V and 0 bases from J, leaving 12 bases between. This CDR3 region has 13 residues. CDR3 in DNA: TGCAGCGCCCGGGACAAAACTAACTATGGCTACACCTTC. The encoded protein is CSARDKTNYGYTF.

The table lists this clonotype with a few counts. V gene TRBV18 combines with J gene TRBJ2-1; 11 bases fit TRBD2. The CDR3 has 16 amino acids. Germline V gene sequence: CDR1 KGHSH, CDR2 LQKENI. V lost 1 base to trimming and J lost 12 bases; unmatched junction nucleotides: 11. CDR3 amino acids: CASSPLTSGSLNWQFF. The CDR3 nucleotides are TGTGCCAGCTCACCACTAACTAGCGGGAGTTTGAATTGGCAGTTCTTC.

At least ten counts were recorded for this clonotype. The chain combines TRBV7-2 with TRBJ2-7; no definite D call. The V end was cut by 1 base, the J end by 4 bases, with 11 bases between. From germline, CDR1 is SGHTA and CDR2 FQGNSA. This CDR3 is built from 14 residues. CDR3 loop: CASSLVPGRYEQYF. The CDR3 DNA follows: TGTGCCAGCAGCTTAGTCCCAGGTCGGTACGAGCAGTACTTC.

The J gene is TRBJ2-3, the V gene TRBV12-3 or TRBV12-4; TRBD2 is a possible D gene (5 bases). The V end lost 6 bases, the J end lost 8 bases, and 18 bases lay between the germline ends. The CDR3 totals 14 residues. CDR3 loop: CASRGRLGKSTQYF. The CDR3 coding sequence is TGTGCCAGCAGAGGGAGACTGGGGAAAAGTACGCAGTATTTT.

The chain employs TRBV28 and TRBJ1-2, with D perhaps matching TRBD1 (6 bases). The germline V and J ends were trimmed by 4 bases and 8 bases, with 17 bases remaining between them. The CDR3 is 14 amino acids. Looked up from germline, CDR1 is MDHEN and CDR2 is SYDVKM. The CDR3 sequence: CASSSGQRTDGYTF. DNA of the CDR3: TGTGCCAGCAGTTCCGGACAGCGGACGGACGGCTACACCTTC.